This T cell receptor (beta chain) came from a study of CD8+ T cells in alopecia areata. Study-wide context: Dosing spanned 6 to 18 months on tofacitinib, then 6 months off drug. Whole-study findings and limits: TCR sharing across patients was less clear than in mice, possibly HLA-related. Scalp samples also contribute reads from the resident alphabeta T cells found in normal skin.

Sequencing relied on a cDNA template that was reverse transcribed from extracted RNA. TCRdb's table, derived via immunoSEQ multiplex PCR, lists solely in-frame clones and lacks some. The table has tens of thousands of clones, approximately 60% seen once. In regard to this clone: What it binds is not known.

The sequence derives from a human donor with alopecia areata. The source material was CD8+ T cells sorted from blood, sampled at week 0.

The chain's CDR3 is CASSPDTGYEQYF. For the CDR3, the DNA is TGCGCCAGCAGCCCGGACACGGGTTACGAGCAGTACTTC. V and J are TRBV4-3 and TRBJ2-7; D is perhaps TRBD1 (5 bases). This CDR3 has 13 residues. Germline V gene lookup returns CDR1 LGHNA and CDR2 YSLEER. V gave up 4 bases and J gave up 4 bases, with 11 bases separating them.